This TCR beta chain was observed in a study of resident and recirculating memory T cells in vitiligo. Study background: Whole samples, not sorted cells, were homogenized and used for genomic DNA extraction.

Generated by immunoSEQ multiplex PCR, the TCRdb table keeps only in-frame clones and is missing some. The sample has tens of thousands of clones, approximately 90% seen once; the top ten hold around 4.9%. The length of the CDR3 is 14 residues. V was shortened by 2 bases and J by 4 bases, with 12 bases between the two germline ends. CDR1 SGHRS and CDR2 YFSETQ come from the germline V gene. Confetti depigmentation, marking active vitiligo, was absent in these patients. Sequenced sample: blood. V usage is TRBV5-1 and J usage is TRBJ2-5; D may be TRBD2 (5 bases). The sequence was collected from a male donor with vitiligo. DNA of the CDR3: TGCGCCAGCAGCTTAGTAACTGCGGGAGAGACCCAGTACTTC. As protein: CASSLVTAGETQYF. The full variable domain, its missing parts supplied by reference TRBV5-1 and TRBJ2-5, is KAGVTQTPRYLIKTRGQQVTLSCSPISGHRSVSWYQQTPGQGLQFLFEYFSETQRNKGNFPGRFSGRQFSNSRSEMNVSTLELGDSALYLCASSLVTAGETQYFGPGTRLLVL.